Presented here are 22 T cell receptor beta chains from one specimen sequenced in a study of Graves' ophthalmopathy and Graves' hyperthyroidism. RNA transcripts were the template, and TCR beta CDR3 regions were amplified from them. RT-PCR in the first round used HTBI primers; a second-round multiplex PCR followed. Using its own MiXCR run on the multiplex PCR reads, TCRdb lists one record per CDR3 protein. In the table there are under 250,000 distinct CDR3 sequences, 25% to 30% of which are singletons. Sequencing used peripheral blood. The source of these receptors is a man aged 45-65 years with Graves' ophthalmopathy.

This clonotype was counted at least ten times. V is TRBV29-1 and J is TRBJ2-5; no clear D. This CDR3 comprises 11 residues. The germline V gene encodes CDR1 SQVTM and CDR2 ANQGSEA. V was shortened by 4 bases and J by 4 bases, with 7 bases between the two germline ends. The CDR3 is CSVVYLETQYF. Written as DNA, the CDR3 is TGCAGCGTTGTGTACCTAGAGACCCAGTACTTC.

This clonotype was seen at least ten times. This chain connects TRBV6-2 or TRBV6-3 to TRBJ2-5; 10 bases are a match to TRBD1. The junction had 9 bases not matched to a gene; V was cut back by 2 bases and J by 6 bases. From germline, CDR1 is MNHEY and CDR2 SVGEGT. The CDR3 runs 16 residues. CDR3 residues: CASSYLGQGLRKTQYF. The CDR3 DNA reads TGTGCCAGCAGTTACCTGGGACAGGGGCTACGGAAGACCCAGTACTTC.

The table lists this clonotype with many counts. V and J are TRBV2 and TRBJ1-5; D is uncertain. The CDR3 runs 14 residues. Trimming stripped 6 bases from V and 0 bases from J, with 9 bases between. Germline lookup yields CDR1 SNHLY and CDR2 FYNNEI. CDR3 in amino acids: CASREQLSNQPQHF. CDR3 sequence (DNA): TGTGCCAGCAGGGAACAGCTTAGCAATCAGCCCCAGCATTTT.

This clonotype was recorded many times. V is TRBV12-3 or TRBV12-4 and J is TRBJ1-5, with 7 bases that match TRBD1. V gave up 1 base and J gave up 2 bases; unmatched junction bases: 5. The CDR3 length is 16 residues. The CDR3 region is CASSLVQGMGNQPQHF. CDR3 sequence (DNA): TGTGCCAGCAGTTTAGTACAGGGGATGGGCAATCAGCCCCAGCATTTT.

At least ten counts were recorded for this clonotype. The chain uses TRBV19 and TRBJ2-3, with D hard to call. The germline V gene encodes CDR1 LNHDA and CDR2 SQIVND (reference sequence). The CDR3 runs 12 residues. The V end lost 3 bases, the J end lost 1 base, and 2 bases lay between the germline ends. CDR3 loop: CASSIGTDTQYF. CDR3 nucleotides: TGTGCCAGTAGTATTGGCACAGATACGCAGTATTTT.

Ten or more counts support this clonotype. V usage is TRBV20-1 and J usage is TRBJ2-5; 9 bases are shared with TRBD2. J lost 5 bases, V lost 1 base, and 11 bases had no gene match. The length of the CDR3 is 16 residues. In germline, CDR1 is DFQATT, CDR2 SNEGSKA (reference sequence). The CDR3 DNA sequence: TGCAGTGCTAGAGGTCTGCGGGAGGGCCCTCGTGAGACCCAGTACTTC. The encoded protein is CSARGLREGPRETQYF.

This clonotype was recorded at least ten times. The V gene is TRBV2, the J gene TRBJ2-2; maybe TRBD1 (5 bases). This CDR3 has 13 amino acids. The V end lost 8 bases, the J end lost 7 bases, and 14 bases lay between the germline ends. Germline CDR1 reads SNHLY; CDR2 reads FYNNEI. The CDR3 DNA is TGTGCCAGCCGGAACCAGGGCCACGGGGAGCTGTTTTTT. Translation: CASRNQGHGELFF.

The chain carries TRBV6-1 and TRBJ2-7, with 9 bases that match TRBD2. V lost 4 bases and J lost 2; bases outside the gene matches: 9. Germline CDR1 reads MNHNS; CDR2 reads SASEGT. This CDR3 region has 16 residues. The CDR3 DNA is TGTGCCAGCAGTGGATGGGGTCTAGCGGGGACCTACGAGCAGTACTTC. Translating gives CASSGWGLAGTYEQYF.

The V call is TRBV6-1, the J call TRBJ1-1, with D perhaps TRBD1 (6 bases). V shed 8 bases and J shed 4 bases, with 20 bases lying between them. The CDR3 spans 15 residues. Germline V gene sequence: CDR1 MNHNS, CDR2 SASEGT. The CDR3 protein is CASGASGGWGTEAFF. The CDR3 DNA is TGTGCCAGCGGGGCTAGCGGGGGCTGGGGCACTGAAGCTTTCTTT.

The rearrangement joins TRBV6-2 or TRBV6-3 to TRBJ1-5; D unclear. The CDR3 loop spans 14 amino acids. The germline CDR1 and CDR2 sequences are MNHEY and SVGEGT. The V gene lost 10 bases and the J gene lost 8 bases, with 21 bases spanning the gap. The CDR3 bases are TGTGCCACCGGGCCGGGCTCCGGGCTTAAGCCCCAGCATTTT. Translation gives CATGPGSGLKPQHF.

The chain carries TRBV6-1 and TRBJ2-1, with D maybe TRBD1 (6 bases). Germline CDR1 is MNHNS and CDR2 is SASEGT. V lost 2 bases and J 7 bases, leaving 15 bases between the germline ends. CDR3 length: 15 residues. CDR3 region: CASSEQTGGSNEQFF. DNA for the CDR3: TGTGCCAGCAGTGAACAGACAGGAGGATCGAATGAGCAGTTCTTC.

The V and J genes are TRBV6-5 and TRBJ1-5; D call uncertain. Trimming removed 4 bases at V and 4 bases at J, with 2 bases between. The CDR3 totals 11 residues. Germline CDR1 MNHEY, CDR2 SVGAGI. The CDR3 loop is CASSSNQPQHF. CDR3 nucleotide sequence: TGTGCCAGCAGTTCGAATCAGCCCCAGCATTTT.

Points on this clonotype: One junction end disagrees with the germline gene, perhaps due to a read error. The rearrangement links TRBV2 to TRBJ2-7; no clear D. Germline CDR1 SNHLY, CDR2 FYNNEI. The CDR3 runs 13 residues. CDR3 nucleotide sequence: TGTGCCAGCAGGTGGGAAAGCTCTTACGAGCAGCACTTC. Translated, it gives CASRWESSYEQHF.

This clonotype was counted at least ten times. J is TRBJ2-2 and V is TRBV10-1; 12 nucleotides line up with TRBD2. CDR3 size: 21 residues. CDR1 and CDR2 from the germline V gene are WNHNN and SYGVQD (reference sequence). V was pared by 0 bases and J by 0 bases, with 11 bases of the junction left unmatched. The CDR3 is CASSESSGASGRAANTGELFF. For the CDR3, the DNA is TGCGCCAGCAGTGAGTCGTCGGGGGCTAGCGGGAGGGCCGCGAACACCGGGGAGCTGTTTTTT.

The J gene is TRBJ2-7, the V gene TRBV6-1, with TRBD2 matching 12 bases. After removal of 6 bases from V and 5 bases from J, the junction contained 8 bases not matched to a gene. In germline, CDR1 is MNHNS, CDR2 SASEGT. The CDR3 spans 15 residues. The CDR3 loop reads CASRALAGGPNEQYF. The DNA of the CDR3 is TGTGCCAGCAGAGCTCTAGCGGGAGGGCCTAACGAGCAGTACTTC.

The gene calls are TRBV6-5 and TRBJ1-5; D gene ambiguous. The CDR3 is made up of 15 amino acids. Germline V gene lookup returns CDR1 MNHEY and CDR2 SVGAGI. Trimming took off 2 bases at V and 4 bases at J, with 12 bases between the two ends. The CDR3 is CASSYGKGGNQPQHF. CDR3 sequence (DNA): TGTGCCAGCAGTTACGGAAAGGGTGGGAATCAGCCCCAGCATTTT.

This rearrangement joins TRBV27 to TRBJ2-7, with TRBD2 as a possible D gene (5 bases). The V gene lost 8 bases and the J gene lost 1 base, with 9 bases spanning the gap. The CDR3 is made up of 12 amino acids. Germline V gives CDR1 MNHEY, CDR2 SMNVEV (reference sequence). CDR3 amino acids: CASGPGSYEQYF. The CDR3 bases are TGTGCCAGCGGTCCGGGGTCCTACGAGCAGTACTTC.

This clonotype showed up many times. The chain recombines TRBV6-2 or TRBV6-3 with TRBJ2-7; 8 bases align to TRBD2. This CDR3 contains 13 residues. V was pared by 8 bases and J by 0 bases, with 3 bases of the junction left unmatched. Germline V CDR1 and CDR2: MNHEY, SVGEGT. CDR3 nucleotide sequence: TGTGCCAGCCGCCGGGGGGGCTCCTACGAGCAGTACTTC. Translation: CASRRGGSYEQYF.

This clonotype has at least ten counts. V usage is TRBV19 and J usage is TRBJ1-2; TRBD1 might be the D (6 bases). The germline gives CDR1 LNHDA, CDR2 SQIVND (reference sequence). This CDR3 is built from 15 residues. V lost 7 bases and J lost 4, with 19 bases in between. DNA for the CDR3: TGTGCCAGTACCCCAGGTTGGGGGCAATTCTATGGCTACACCTTC. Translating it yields CASTPGWGQFYGYTF.

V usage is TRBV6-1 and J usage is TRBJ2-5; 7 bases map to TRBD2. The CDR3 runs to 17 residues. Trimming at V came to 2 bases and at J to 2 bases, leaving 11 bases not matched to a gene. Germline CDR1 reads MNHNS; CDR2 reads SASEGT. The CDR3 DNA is TGTGCCAGCAGTGAAATGAGGGCTAGCGGTAATCAAGAGACCCAGTACTTC. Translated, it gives CASSEMRASGNQETQYF.

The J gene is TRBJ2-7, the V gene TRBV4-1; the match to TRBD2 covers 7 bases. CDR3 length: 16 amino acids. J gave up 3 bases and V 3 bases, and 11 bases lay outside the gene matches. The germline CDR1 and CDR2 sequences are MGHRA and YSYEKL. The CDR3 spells CASSQVSGGIYYEQYF. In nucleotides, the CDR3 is TGCGCCAGCAGCCAGGTGTCGGGAGGTATTTACTACGAGCAGTACTTC.

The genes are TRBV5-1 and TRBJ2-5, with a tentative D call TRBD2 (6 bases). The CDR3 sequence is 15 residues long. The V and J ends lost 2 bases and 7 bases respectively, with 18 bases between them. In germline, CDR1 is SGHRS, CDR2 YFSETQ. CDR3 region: CASSFGGSRGVTQYF. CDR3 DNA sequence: TGCGCCAGCAGCTTCGGCGGCAGCCGCGGGGTGACCCAGTACTTC.